A single T cell receptor (beta chain) is shown here with its context. Germline CDR1 MNHEY, CDR2 SMNVEV (reference sequence). CDR3 size: 14 residues. V was clipped by 2 bases and J by 1 base, with 9 bases between them. In the study's own analysis: For nucleated cells, counts were estimated from reference gene primer amplification. The repertoire was sequenced with immunoSEQ multiplex PCR; TCRdb's copy has only in-frame clones and lacks some. V and J calls plus clone size are reproduced from that table; the DNA served to infer D and trimming. Of about 170,000 clones in the sample, about three quarters are singletons; the top ten hold about 3%. The entry originates in a study of blood T cell repertoires in COVID-19. Study overall: Acute and convalescent COVID-19 samples came from the United States, Italy and Spain. PBMCs, B-cell-depleted T cells, or T cells were the source of the cDNA or gDNA that made up the material.

The chain employs TRBV27 and TRBJ2-7; weak D call: TRBD1 (5 bases). Sequencing input: peripheral blood. This TCR was recovered from a man aged 70-80 years with acute or convalescent COVID-19. CDR3 DNA sequence: TGTGCCAGCAGTTTAAAGCAGGGTTCCTACGAGCAGTACTTC. Amino acid sequence: CASSLKQGSYEQYF.